This entry is about one T cell receptor beta chain. The antigen is not known. TCRdb processed the 5' RACE reads anew with MiXCR; each CDR3 protein has one entry. The sample records under 250,000 distinct CDR3 sequences, approximately 30% being singletons. These data belong to a study of CD8 T cells in ankylosing spondylitis. Points from the study as a whole: Enrichment of disease-linked clones was reportedly significant in matched ankylosing spondylitis synovial fluid.

This CDR3 spans 12 amino acids. Germline CDR1 and CDR2: MDHEN and SYDVKM. Trimming pared 6 bases from V and 8 bases from J, leaving 10 bases between. The sequencing sample was made of blood, either unsorted or a sorted T cell fraction (not recorded which). The TCR was taken from a male donor with ankylosing spondylitis or in good health (not recorded which). This chain joins TRBV28 and TRBJ2-2; TRBD2 might be the D (5 bases). The CDR3 DNA follows: TGTGCCAGCAGCGAAAGCGGAGGGGAGCTGTTTTTT. Its protein is CASSESGGELFF.